The present T cell receptor beta chain was sequenced within a study of a mutant IDH1 vaccine in newly diagnosed glioma. Of note for this clone: Its antigen is undetermined.

This CDR3 has 17 residues. The germline gives CDR1 MDHEN, CDR2 SYDVKM. V trimming: 5 bases; J trimming: 4 bases; junction bases outside the gene matches: 10. Documented time point: week 23, last vaccination. What each vaccine dose contained was 300 ug of mutant IDH1 20-mer peptide, accompanied by topical imiquimod. TCRdb keeps only in-frame clones here, not all; method: immunoSEQ multiplex PCR. This table has 25,000 to 30,000 clones, around 83% appearing once. Sequenced here: PBMCs, sampled from a glioma patient whose treatment included an IDH1 peptide vaccine. The origin of this receptor is a woman aged 25 to 39 with glioma. V gene TRBV28 combines with J gene TRBJ2-6, with 8 bases lining up with TRBD1. Here the CDR3 DNA reads TGTGCCAGCAGTAGTATCGGACAGGGTCAAGGGGCCAACGTCCTGACTTTC. Its translation is CASSSIGQGQGANVLTF. Full variable domain (remainder filled in from reference TRBV28 and TRBJ2-6): DVKVTQSSRYLVKRTGEKVFLECVQDMDHENMFWYRQDPGLGLRLIYFSYDVKMKEKGDIPEGYSVSREKKERFSLILESASTNQTSMYLCASSSIGQGQGANVLTFGAGSRLTVL.